Below, 24 T cell receptor beta chains from the same sample are listed, as sequenced in a study of memory CD4+ T cells and cytomegalovirus serostatus. TCRdb's copy holds only in-frame clones and misses some; the assay was immunoSEQ multiplex PCR. In the table there are 40,000 or so clones, around 80% of which are singletons. The sort gate was single viable CD3+CD4+CD8-CD45RO+ cells for memory CD4+ T cells. Sequencing was performed on memory CD4+ T cells from blood. The receptors shown here come from an adult in good health and CMV-seronegative.

The chain uses TRBV5-6 and TRBJ2-3; tentatively, D is TRBD2 (5 bases). V lost 0 bases and J lost 10, with 15 bases in between. The CDR3 has 14 residues. Germline values: CDR1 SGHDT, CDR2 YYEEEE. Written as DNA, the CDR3 is TGTGCCAGCAGCTTGGCCCACCCGGGGAAGGCGCAGTATTTT. Its protein is CASSLAHPGKAQYF.

The chain recombines TRBV10-3 with TRBJ1-2; D ambiguous. This CDR3 has 15 residues. From germline, CDR1 is ENHRY and CDR2 SYGVKD. The ends were cut back, 2 bases at V and 8 bases at J, with 18 bases in the middle. The CDR3 DNA sequence: TGTGCCATCAGTGAGCAGCACTCTCAGGCGCAGGGCTACACCTTC. This gives the protein CAISEQHSQAQGYTF.

The chain's CDR3 is CASSQTPGNTIYF. The DNA for the CDR3 is TGTGCCAGCAGTCAGACCCCGGGAAACACCATATATTTT. This sequence joins TRBV7-3 and TRBJ1-3; no clear D gene. V was shortened by 6 bases and J by 4 bases, with 10 bases between the two germline ends. The germline CDR1 and CDR2 sequences are SGHTA and FQGTGA. The CDR3 is 13 residues long.

The chain has TRBV21-1 and TRBJ1-2; the table's TRBD1 call for D was not verified on the DNA. TRBV21-1 is a pseudogene segment. CDR3 size: 16 residues. The CDR3 DNA sequence: TGTGCCAGCAGCAAAGGGGACGGGACAGTCGATTATGGCTACACCTTC. Encoded protein: CASSKGDGTVDYGYTF.

The chain is built from TRBV25-1 and TRBJ2-5; D might be TRBD1 or TRBD2, each matching 6 bases. The V end was cut by 3 bases, the J end by 5 bases, with 19 bases between. CDR1 MGHDK and CDR2 SYGVNS come from the germline V gene. The CDR3 totals 16 residues. In DNA, the CDR3 is TGTGCCAGCAGTGAGAGTGGGGGGCGGGCCCGGGAGACCCAGTACTTC. Its translation is CASSESGGRARETQYF.

This clone was detected only once. The chain has TRBV6-5 and TRBJ2-7; no definite D call. The CDR3 covers 13 residues. From germline, CDR1 is MNHEY and CDR2 SVGAGI. Trimming shortened V by 8 bases and J by 4 bases, and 15 bases separated the two germline ends. CDR3 coding DNA: TGTGCCAGCCGGATGGTGGTGGGGTACGAGCAGTACTTC. As protein: CASRMVVGYEQYF.

This chain uses TRBV7-2 with TRBJ2-7, with TRBD2 matching 9 bases. This CDR3 has 16 amino acids. Per germline, CDR1 SGHTA and CDR2 FQGNSA. After removal of 5 bases from V and 7 bases from J, the junction contained 15 bases not matched to a gene. The CDR3 DNA follows: TGTGCCAGCAGCCCCCAGCCTGCGGGAGGGCCTGGAGAGCAGTACTTC. Encoded protein: CASSPQPAGGPGEQYF.

The V gene is TRBV6-5, the J gene TRBJ2-6; D gene ambiguous. The V gene lost 7 bases and the J gene lost 3 bases, with 7 bases spanning the gap. Germline V gene lookup returns CDR1 MNHEY and CDR2 SVGAGI. The CDR3 has 13 amino acids. CDR3 nucleotide sequence: TGTGCCAGCAAGAGGATTGGGGCCAACGTCCTGACTTTC. Its protein is CASKRIGANVLTF.

The genes are TRBV6-6 and TRBJ2-7; 7 bases agree with TRBD1. CDR1 MNHNY and CDR2 SVGAGI come from the germline V gene (reference sequence). V lost 3 bases, J lost 3 bases, and 5 bases stayed unmatched. The length of the CDR3 is 14 residues. The CDR3 region is CASSYGQVGYEQYF. The DNA of the CDR3 is TGTGCCAGCAGTTATGGACAGGTTGGCTACGAGCAGTACTTC.

The rearrangement uses TRBV27 and TRBJ1-2; 9 positions match TRBD1. The CDR3 extends over 14 amino acids. Germline V lookup: CDR1 MNHEY, CDR2 SMNVEV (reference sequence). The V and J ends lost 6 bases and 4 bases, in that order; junction bases with no gene match: 6. CDR3: CASSWDREVYGYTF. The CDR3 DNA reads as TGTGCCAGCAGCTGGGACAGGGAGGTCTATGGCTACACCTTC.

The chain uses TRBV4-2 and TRBJ2-1; tentative D call: TRBD1 (6 bases). V lost 6 bases and J lost 0, with 15 bases in between. This CDR3 contains 16 residues. Germline V lookup: CDR1 LGHNA, CDR2 YNFKEQ. The chain's CDR3 is CASSQQGYSSYNEQFF. CDR3 sequence (DNA): TGTGCCAGCAGTCAACAGGGTTACAGCTCCTACAATGAGCAGTTCTTC.

This clone has a handful of counts. The chain links TRBV11-2 to TRBJ2-7, with 8 positions matching TRBD1. The length of the CDR3 is 18 residues. After removal of 4 bases from V and 4 bases from J, the junction contained 18 bases not matched to a gene. Per germline, CDR1 SGHAT and CDR2 FQNNGV. Written as DNA, the CDR3 is TGTGCCAGCAGCTCCCTCGCCACGGGACGGGACAGGCCATACGAGCAGTACTTC. Its translation: CASSSLATGRDRPYEQYF.

The chain couples TRBV6-1 to TRBJ1-2, with unresolved D. This CDR3 is built from 12 residues. Germline V gene sequence: CDR1 MNHNS, CDR2 SASEGT. V was pared by 4 bases and J by 2 bases, with 5 bases between. Written as DNA, the CDR3 is TGTGCCAGCAGTGTTAGGAACTATGGCTACACCTTC. Its translation: CASSVRNYGYTF.

J is TRBJ2-7 and V is TRBV7-8; 10 bases align to TRBD2. This CDR3 spans 16 amino acids. Looked up from germline, CDR1 is SGHVS and CDR2 is FQNEAQ. Trimming at V came to 5 bases and at J to 1 base, leaving 8 bases not matched to a gene. CDR3 nucleotides: TGTGCCAGCAGCCCGATGAGCGGGAGGGGGTCCTACGAGCAGTACTTC. This encodes CASSPMSGRGSYEQYF.

This chain connects TRBV7-2 to TRBJ1-2; D may be TRBD1 (5 bases). This CDR3 spans 15 amino acids. V lost 3 bases and J lost 8, with 19 bases in between. Germline V lookup: CDR1 SGHTA, CDR2 FQGNSA. As DNA, the CDR3 is TGTGCCAGCAGCTTGATGGCCCTGGGGGAGGGCGGCTACACCTTC. Protein sequence: CASSLMALGEGGYTF.

The chain has TRBV27 and TRBJ2-3, with D perhaps TRBD2 (5 bases). Germline V CDR1 and CDR2: MNHEY, SMNVEV (reference sequence). With 7 bases removed from V and 0 bases from J, the gap between germline ends came to 14 bases. CDR3 length: 15 amino acids. CDR3 residues: CASKEAGSSTDTQYF. For the CDR3, the DNA is TGTGCCAGCAAGGAGGCTGGATCTAGCACAGATACGCAGTATTTT.

The chain employs TRBV4-1 and TRBJ1-1, with a possible D match to TRBD1 (5 bases). Trimming cost V 0 bases and J 4 bases, with 12 bases left between them. Germline-derived CDR1 and CDR2 are MGHRA and YSYEKL. The CDR3 extends over 15 amino acids. Written as DNA, the CDR3 is TGCGCCAGCAGCCAAGAGAGGGGCAGGGCCACTGAAGCTTTCTTT. It is translated as CASSQERGRATEAFF.

The chain recombines TRBV27 with TRBJ2-3, with 9 bases matching TRBD2. Looked up from germline, CDR1 is MNHEY and CDR2 is SMNVEV (reference sequence). This CDR3 has 16 residues. J gave up 0 bases and V 6 bases, and 7 bases lay outside the gene matches. CDR3 sequence: CASRGLAGISTDTQYF. The CDR3 bases are TGTGCCAGCAGAGGTCTAGCGGGAATTAGCACAGATACGCAGTATTTT.

The chain carries TRBV7-8 and TRBJ1-5; D gene uncertain. Between the trimmed V and J ends, which lost 1 base and 0 bases, there was a span of 4 bases. CDR1 and CDR2 (germline): SGHVS, FQNEAQ. This CDR3 region has 14 residues. The CDR3 DNA reads TGTGCCAGCAGCTTAGACAATAGCAATCAGCCCCAGCATTTT. Translation gives CASSLDNSNQPQHF.

The chain carries TRBV11-3 and TRBJ2-1; tentatively, D is TRBD2 (6 bases). V was cut by 7 bases and J by 0 bases, with 13 bases left in between. The CDR3 runs to 15 residues. Germline V gene sequence: CDR1 SGHNT, CDR2 YENEEA. CDR3 sequence reads: CASMRVGSSYNEQFF. The CDR3 nucleotides read TGTGCCAGCATGCGGGTCGGGAGCTCCTACAATGAGCAGTTCTTC.

V is TRBV7-2 and J is TRBJ1-2; D is perhaps TRBD1 (6 bases). V dropped 3 bases and J dropped 7 bases, with 12 bases sitting between them. This CDR3 is built from 13 residues. In germline, CDR1 is SGHTA, CDR2 FQGNSA. The CDR3 bases are TGTGCCAGCAGCTTCGACAGGAGGGGTGGCTACACCTTC. Its protein is CASSFDRRGGYTF.

V gene TRBV28 combines with J gene TRBJ2-5, with D tentatively TRBD1 or TRBD2 (5 bases each). From germline, CDR1 is MDHEN and CDR2 SYDVKM. V was pared by 10 bases and J by 5 bases, with 11 bases between. CDR3 length: 11 amino acids. CDR3 coding DNA: TGTGCCATAATGGGGGAGGAGACCCAGTACTTC. This translates into CAIMGEETQYF.

The CDR3 here is CASSRGQGWGETQYF. The DNA of the CDR3 is TGCGCCAGCAGCCGGGGGCAGGGCTGGGGGGAGACCCAGTACTTC. V usage is TRBV5-1 and J usage is TRBJ2-5; D is perhaps TRBD1 or TRBD2 (6 bases each). The CDR3 runs 15 residues. CDR1 and CDR2 from the germline V gene are SGHRS and YFSETQ. V was trimmed by 4 bases and J by 5 bases, leaving 18 bases between them.

J is TRBJ1-1 and V is TRBV11-2; weak D call: TRBD1 (5 bases). Germline V gene data show CDR1 as SGHAT and CDR2 as FQNNGV. The length of the CDR3 is 15 residues. The ends were cut back, 6 bases at V and 6 bases at J, with 20 bases in the middle. In DNA form, the CDR3 reads TGTGCCAGCAGAGCCTATCGGGGCAGTTCTGCTGAAGCTTTCTTT. Translated: CASRAYRGSSAEAFF. The full variable domain, its missing parts supplied by reference TRBV11-2 and TRBJ1-1, is EAGVAQSPRYKIIEKRQSVAFWCNPISGHATLYWYQQILGQGPKLLIQFQNNGVVDDSQLPKDRFSAERLKGVDSTLKIQPAKLEDSAVYLCASRAYRGSSAEAFFGQGTRLTVV.